These T cell receptor beta chains were read from a single sample in a study of blood T cells in healthy people across ages. Using its own MiXCR run on the 5' RACE reads, TCRdb lists one record per CDR3 protein. The table lists 1,300,000 or so distinct CDR3 sequences, 59% of them singletons. Source material: blood. These receptors were obtained from a man between 18 and 35 years old in good health. The CDR3 runs from the conserved cysteine through the conserved F or W. Each record gives: J gene, D gene, clone size, V gene, CDR3 protein, CDR3 DNA. A D gene is named only where the DNA matches it firmly. Size tells how often a clone was seen (once, few, many) or the class of an expanded clone, and some rows leave it out.

>TRBJ2-7|NA|NA|TRBV9
CASSVGPTASYEQYF
TGTGCCAGCAGCGTAGGACCGACAGCTTCCTACGAGCAGTACTTC
>TRBJ2-7|NA|NA|TRBV12-3/TRBV12-4
CASSLRGVAYEQYF
TGTGCCAGCAGTTTACGGGGAGTCGCCTACGAGCAGTACTTC
>TRBJ1-2|TRBD1|NA|TRBV12-3/TRBV12-4
CASSPGGQPGVYGYTF
TGTGCCAGCAGTCCAGGGGGACAGCCAGGGGTCTATGGCTACACCTTC
>TRBJ2-7|TRBD2|NA|TRBV27
CASSLQAGESYEQYF
TGTGCCAGCAGTTTACAGGCGGGAGAGTCCTACGAGCAGTACTTC
>TRBJ1-2|NA|few|TRBV4-1
CASSFRAGVDAYGYTF
TGCGCCAGCAGCTTCAGAGCAGGGGTCGATGCCTATGGCTACACCTTC
>TRBJ1-6|TRBD1|NA|TRBV15
CATGGRSSYNSPLHF
TGTGCCACAGGGGGCAGGAGCTCCTATAATTCACCCCTCCACTTT
>TRBJ1-1|NA|NA|TRBV6-2/TRBV6-3
CASSPGQLVHTEAFF
TGTGCCAGCAGCCCGGGGCAGCTCGTTCACACTGAAGCTTTCTTT
>TRBJ2-7|NA|NA|TRBV2
CASGTGAESSYEQYF
TGTGCCAGCGGCACCGGGGCCGAGAGCTCCTACGAGCAGTACTTC
>TRBJ2-1|TRBD2|NA|TRBV3-1
CASSQDGRLAGTNEQFF
TGTGCCAGCAGCCAAGATGGTCGACTAGCGGGAACCAATGAGCAGTTCTTC
>TRBJ2-7|NA|NA|TRBV30
CAGGGGDYEQYF
TGTGCCGGGGGGGGCGGGGATTACGAGCAGTACTTC
>TRBJ1-1|TRBD1|once|TRBV9
CASSPVQGMNTEAFF
TGTGCCAGCAGCCCTGTACAGGGGATGAACACTGAAGCTTTCTTT
>TRBJ2-5|TRBD1|NA|TRBV3-1
CASSQAPGQDEETQYF
TGTGCCAGCAGCCAAGCGCCGGGACAGGATGAAGAGACCCAGTACTTC
>TRBJ2-7|TRBD2|NA|TRBV29-1
CSGWEGEEQYF
TGCAGCGGGTGGGAGGGAGAGGAGCAGTACTTC
>TRBJ2-7|NA|few|TRBV10-3
CAISERDRRSYNEQYF
TGTGCCATCAGTGAACGGGATCGGAGGTCCTACAATGAGCAGTACTTC
>TRBJ1-6|NA|NA|TRBV4-1
CASSHSDRPNNSPLHF
TGCGCCAGCAGCCATTCGGACCGACCTAATAATTCACCCCTCCACTTT
>TRBJ2-7|NA|NA|TRBV7-9
CASSSSTGTFSYEQYF
TGTGCCAGCAGCTCATCGACAGGGACTTTCTCCTACGAGCAGTACTTC
>TRBJ2-3|TRBD1|once|TRBV5-1
CASSKRTGGDEDTQYF
TGCGCCAGCAGCAAGAGGACAGGGGGGGATGAGGATACGCAGTATTTT
>TRBJ2-7|TRBD2|NA|TRBV7-2
CASSLGTSGDRTYEQYF
TGTGCCAGCAGCTTAGGGACTAGCGGGGATCGGACCTACGAGCAGTACTTC
>TRBJ1-2|NA|NA|TRBV29-1
CSVDRAGYDYGYTF
TGCAGCGTTGACCGGGCAGGGTATGACTATGGCTACACCTTC
>TRBJ2-5|NA|many|TRBV7-9
CASNREVETQYF
TGTGCCAGCAACCGAGAGGTTGAGACCCAGTACTTC
>TRBJ2-1|TRBD1|NA|TRBV4-1
CASSQDRGHQPYNEQFF
TGCGCCAGCAGCCAGGACAGGGGGCATCAGCCCTACAATGAACAGTTCTTC
>TRBJ2-4|NA|NA|TRBV24-1
CATSDLGYQQYF
TGTGCCACCAGTGATTTGGGTTACCAGCAGTACTTC
>TRBJ2-7|TRBD1|few|TRBV4-1
CASSGRTGSYEQYF
TGCGCCAGCAGCGGACGGACAGGATCCTACGAGCAGTACTTC
>TRBJ2-4|NA|NA|TRBV6-2/TRBV6-3
CASSYELNIQYF
TGTGCCAGCAGTTACGAACTAAACATTCAGTACTTC
>TRBJ2-3|TRBD1|few|TRBV27
CASSLSGTGQLTDTQYF
TGTGCCAGCAGTTTATCGGGGACAGGGCAACTGACAGATACGCAGTATTTT
>TRBJ1-2|NA|many|TRBV7-9
CASSLSGPNYGYTF
TGTGCCAGCAGCTTATCAGGCCCGAACTATGGCTACACCTTC
>TRBJ2-5|NA|NA|TRBV10-3
CAIRGTPQETQYF
TGTGCCATCAGGGGGACTCCTCAAGAGACCCAGTACTTC
>TRBJ2-7|TRBD2|few|TRBV10-1
CASSESFSGNDEQYF
TGCGCCAGCAGTGAGTCGTTTAGCGGGAATGACGAGCAGTACTTC
>TRBJ2-5|NA|NA|TRBV20-1
CSAREASLRTQYF
TGCAGTGCTAGAGAGGCTTCGCTAAGGACCCAGTACTTC
>TRBJ2-1|NA|NA|TRBV10-3
CAISGVDDEQFF
TGTGCCATCAGTGGGGTGGACGATGAGCAGTTCTTC
>TRBJ1-4|NA|NA|TRBV28
CASSPPGRNEKLFF
TGTGCCAGCAGCCCCCCGGGACGGAATGAAAAACTGTTTTTT
>TRBJ1-6|NA|NA|TRBV3-1
CASSQKTENPPLHF
TGTGCCAGCAGCCAGAAAACAGAAAATCCACCCCTCCACTTT
>TRBJ1-2|NA|NA|TRBV6-6
CASSGGQTLFDGYTF
TGTGCCAGCAGTGGCGGGCAGACATTATTCGATGGCTACACCTTC
>TRBJ2-6|NA|NA|TRBV12-3/TRBV12-4
CASRSLGVGANVLTF
TGTGCCAGCAGATCCCTCGGGGTTGGGGCCAACGTCCTGACTTTC
>TRBJ1-1|TRBD1|few|TRBV5-1
CASSLNPGQGDDTEAFF
TGCGCCAGCAGCTTAAACCCGGGACAGGGGGACGACACTGAAGCTTTCTTT
>TRBJ1-2|NA|few|TRBV27
CASSPYGPQGCTF
TGTGCCAGCAGTCCGTACGGTCCTCAAGGATGCACCTTC
>TRBJ1-1|TRBD1|NA|TRBV28
CASSWTGTYTEAFF
TGTGCCAGCAGTTGGACAGGGACTTACACTGAAGCTTTCTTT
>TRBJ2-5|TRBD2|NA|TRBV6-5
CASSPGLAGSETQYF
TGTGCCAGCAGTCCGGGACTAGCGGGGAGCGAGACCCAGTACTTC
>TRBJ2-7|TRBD1|NA|TRBV24-1
CATSGGQGSYNEQYF
TGTGCCACCAGTGGTGGACAGGGCTCATACAATGAGCAGTACTTC
>TRBJ1-4|TRBD1|NA|TRBV20-1
CSARDRDRDEKLFF
TGCAGTGCTAGAGACCGGGACAGGGACGAAAAACTGTTTTTT
>TRBJ2-7|TRBD2|few|TRBV6-2/TRBV6-3
CASSYPQGTSGTYEQYF
TGTGCCAGCAGTTACCCGCAAGGGACTAGCGGAACATACGAGCAGTACTTC
>TRBJ1-5|TRBD1|NA|TRBV7-2
CVSSLFTGGAYDQPQHF
TGTGTCAGCAGCTTATTCACAGGGGGCGCTTATGATCAGCCCCAGCATTTT
>TRBJ2-4|NA|NA|TRBV20-1
CSANRLSAKNIQYF
TGCAGTGCTAACAGGCTCAGTGCCAAAAACATTCAGTACTTC
>TRBJ2-7|NA|NA|TRBV4-2
CASSQTVSSYEQYF
TGTGCCAGCAGCCAGACGGTGAGCTCCTACGAGCAGTACTTC
>TRBJ2-7|NA|NA|TRBV18
CASSLGPKAPDEQYF
TGTGCCAGCTCACTAGGGCCCAAAGCGCCGGACGAGCAGTACTTC
>TRBJ1-1|TRBD1|few|TRBV20-1
CSVPGQGWTEAFF
TGCAGTGTTCCGGGACAGGGGTGGACTGAAGCTTTCTTT
>TRBJ2-7|NA|few|TRBV20-1
CSARDEFSSGSYEQYF
TGCAGTGCTAGAGACGAATTTAGCAGCGGCTCCTACGAGCAGTACTTC
>TRBJ2-1|TRBD2|NA|TRBV5-6
CASSLAPSGDYNEQFF
TGTGCCAGCAGCTTGGCCCCTAGCGGGGACTACAATGAGCAGTTCTTC
>TRBJ2-7|TRBD2|NA|TRBV11-2
CASSPSGNDYEQYF
TGTGCCAGCAGCCCTAGCGGGAATGACTACGAGCAGTACTTC